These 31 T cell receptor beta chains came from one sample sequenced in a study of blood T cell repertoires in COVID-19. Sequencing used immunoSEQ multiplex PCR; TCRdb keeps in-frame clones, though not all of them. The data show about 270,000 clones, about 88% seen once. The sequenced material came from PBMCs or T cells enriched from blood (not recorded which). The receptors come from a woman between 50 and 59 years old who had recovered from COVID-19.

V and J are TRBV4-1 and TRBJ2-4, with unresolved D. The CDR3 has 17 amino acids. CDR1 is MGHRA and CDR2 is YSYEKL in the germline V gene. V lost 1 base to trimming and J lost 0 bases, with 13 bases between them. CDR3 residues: CASSQVGPQIAKNIQYF. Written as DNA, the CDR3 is TGCGCCAGCAGCCAAGTTGGGCCCCAGATAGCCAAAAACATTCAGTACTTC.

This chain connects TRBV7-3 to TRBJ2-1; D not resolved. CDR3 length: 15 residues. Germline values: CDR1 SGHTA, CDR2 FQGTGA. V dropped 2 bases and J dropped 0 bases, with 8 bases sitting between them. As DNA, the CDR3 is TGTGCCAGCAGCTTATCTGATAGCTCCTACAATGAGCAGTTCTTC. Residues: CASSLSDSSYNEQFF.

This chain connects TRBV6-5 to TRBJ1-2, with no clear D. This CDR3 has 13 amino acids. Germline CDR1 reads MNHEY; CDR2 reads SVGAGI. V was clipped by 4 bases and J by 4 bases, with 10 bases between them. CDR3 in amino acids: CASSSTGSYGYTF. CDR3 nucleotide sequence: TGTGCCAGCAGTTCTACGGGAAGCTATGGCTACACCTTC.

CDR3: CASSPKRGPYNEQFF. The CDR3 DNA follows: TGTGCCAGCAGCCCAAAGCGGGGGCCCTACAATGAGCAGTTCTTC. This chain joins TRBV3-1 (or the pseudogene TRBV3-2) and TRBJ2-1; 8 bases are a match to TRBD2. Unmatched junction bases numbered 4, after V lost 4 bases and J lost 2 bases. Looked up from germline, CDR1 is LGHDT and CDR2 is YNNKEL (reference sequence). The CDR3 extends over 15 amino acids.

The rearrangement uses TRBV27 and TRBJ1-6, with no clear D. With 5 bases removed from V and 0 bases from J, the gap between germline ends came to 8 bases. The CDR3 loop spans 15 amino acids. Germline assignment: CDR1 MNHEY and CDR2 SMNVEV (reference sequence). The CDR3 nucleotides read TGTGCCAGCAGTCTCACAACCTCCTATAATTCACCCCTCCACTTT. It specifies CASSLTTSYNSPLHF.

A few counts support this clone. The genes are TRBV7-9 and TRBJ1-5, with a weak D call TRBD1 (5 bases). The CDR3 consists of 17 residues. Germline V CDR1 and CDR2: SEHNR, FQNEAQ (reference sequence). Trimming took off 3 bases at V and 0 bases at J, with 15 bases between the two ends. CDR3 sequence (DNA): TGTGCCAGCAGCTTGGAATCGACAGACCGTAGCAATCAGCCCCAGCATTTT. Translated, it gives CASSLESTDRSNQPQHF.

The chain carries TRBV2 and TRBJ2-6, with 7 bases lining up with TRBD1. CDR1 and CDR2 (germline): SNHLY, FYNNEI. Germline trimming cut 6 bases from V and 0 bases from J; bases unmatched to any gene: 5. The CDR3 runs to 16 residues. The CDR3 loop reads CASSLQGTSGANVLTF. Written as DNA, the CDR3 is TGTGCCAGCAGCTTACAGGGGACCTCTGGGGCCAACGTCCTGACTTTC.

CDR3 sequence reads: CASTRGDRGTKEQFF. The CDR3 DNA reads TGTGCCAGCACCCGAGGGGACAGGGGGACGAAAGAGCAGTTCTTC. J is TRBJ2-1 and V is TRBV6-5; 11 positions agree with TRBD1. This CDR3 is built from 15 residues. CDR1 and CDR2 (germline): MNHEY, SVGAGI. The junction had 12 bases not matched to a gene; V was cut back by 7 bases and J by 10 bases.

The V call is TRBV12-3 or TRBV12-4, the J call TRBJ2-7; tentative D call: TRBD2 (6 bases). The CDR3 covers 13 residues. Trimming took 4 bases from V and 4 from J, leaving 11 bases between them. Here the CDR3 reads CASSWGVEYEQYF. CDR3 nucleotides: TGTGCCAGCAGTTGGGGGGTGGAGTACGAGCAGTACTTC.

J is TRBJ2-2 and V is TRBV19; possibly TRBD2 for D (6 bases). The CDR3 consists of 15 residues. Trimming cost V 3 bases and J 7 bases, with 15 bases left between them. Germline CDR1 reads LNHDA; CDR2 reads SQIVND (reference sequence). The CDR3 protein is CASSIAGFLFGELFF. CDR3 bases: TGTGCCAGTAGTATTGCGGGATTCCTATTCGGGGAGCTGTTTTTT.

The CDR3 DNA reads TGTGCCAGCAGCTCGGACAGGAACTATGGCTACACCTTC. It codes for CASSSDRNYGYTF. This chain links TRBV11-1 with TRBJ1-2; 7 nucleotides align to TRBD1. Germline V gives CDR1 SGHAT, CDR2 FQDESV (reference sequence). Unmatched junction bases numbered 1, after V lost 4 bases and J lost 2 bases. The CDR3 is 13 residues long.

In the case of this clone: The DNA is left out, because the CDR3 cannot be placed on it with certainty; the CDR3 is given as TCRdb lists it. CDR3 loop: CASSTSGGRLTGNEQFF. The genes are TRBV28 and TRBJ2-1; whether TRBD2, the table's D call, matches the DNA was not checked. CDR1 is MDHEN, CDR2 SYDVKM, per germline. Ends included, the CDR3 has 17 residues.

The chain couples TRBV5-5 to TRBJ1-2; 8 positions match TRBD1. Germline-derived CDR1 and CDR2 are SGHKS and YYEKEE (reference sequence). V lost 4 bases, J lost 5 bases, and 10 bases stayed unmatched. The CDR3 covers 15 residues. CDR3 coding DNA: TGTGCCAGCAGCCCAGGACAGGGAGGATGGTATGGCTACACCTTC. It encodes CASSPGQGGWYGYTF.

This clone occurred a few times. In DNA form, the CDR3 reads TGTGCCAGCAGCCAACCCGACCGAGGGCCGCGCGAGCAGTACTTC. This gives the protein CASSQPDRGPREQYF. The chain joins TRBV4-2 to TRBJ2-7; possible D gene TRBD2, 5 bases. This CDR3 is built from 15 residues. Per the germline V gene, CDR1 is LGHNA and CDR2 is YNFKEQ. Trimming left V 2 bases short and J 6 bases short, with 17 bases between.

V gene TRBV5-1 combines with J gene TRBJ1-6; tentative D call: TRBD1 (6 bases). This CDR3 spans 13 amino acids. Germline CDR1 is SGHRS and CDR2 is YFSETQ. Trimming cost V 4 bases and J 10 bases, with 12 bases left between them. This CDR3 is CASSTGQTSPLHF. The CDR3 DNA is TGCGCCAGCAGCACAGGACAGACGTCACCCCTCCACTTT.

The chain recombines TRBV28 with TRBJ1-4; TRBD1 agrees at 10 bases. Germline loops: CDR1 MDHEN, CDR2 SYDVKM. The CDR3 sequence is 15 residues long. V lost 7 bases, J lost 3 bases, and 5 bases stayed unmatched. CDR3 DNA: TGTGCCAGCAAGGGACAGGGGTTTCCTAATGAAAAACTGTTTTTT. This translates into CASKGQGFPNEKLFF.

CDR3 in DNA: TGTGCCAGAAGGTCACCCCTTGACAGGGGCCGGTACAATGAGCAGTTCTTC. Protein: CARRSPLDRGRYNEQFF. The chain joins TRBV7-5 to TRBJ2-1; the DNA was not compared with TRBD1, the D call given in the table. TRBV7-5 is described as a pseudogene. The CDR3 extends over 17 amino acids.

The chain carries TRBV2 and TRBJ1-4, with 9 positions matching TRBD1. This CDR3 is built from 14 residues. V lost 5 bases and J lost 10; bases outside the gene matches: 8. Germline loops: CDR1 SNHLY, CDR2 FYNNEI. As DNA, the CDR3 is TGTGCCAGCAGTAATTCGGGACAGGGTAGAAAACTGTTTTTT. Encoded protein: CASSNSGQGRKLFF.

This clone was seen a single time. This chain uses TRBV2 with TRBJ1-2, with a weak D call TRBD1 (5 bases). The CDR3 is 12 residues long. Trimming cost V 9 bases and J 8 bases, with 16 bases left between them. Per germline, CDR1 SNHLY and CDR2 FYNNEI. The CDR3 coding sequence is TGTGCCAGGGGGGTCGGAGGGGAAGGCTACACCTTC. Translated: CARGVGGEGYTF.

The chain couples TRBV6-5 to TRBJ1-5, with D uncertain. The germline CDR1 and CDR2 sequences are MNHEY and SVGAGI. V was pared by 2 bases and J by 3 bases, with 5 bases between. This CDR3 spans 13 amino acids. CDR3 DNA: TGTGCCAGCAGTTACAGCACCAATCAGCCCCAGCATTTT. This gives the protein CASSYSTNQPQHF.

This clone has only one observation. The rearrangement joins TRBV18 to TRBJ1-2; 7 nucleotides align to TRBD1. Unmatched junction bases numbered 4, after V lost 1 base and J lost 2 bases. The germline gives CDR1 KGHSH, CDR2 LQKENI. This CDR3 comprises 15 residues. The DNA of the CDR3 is TGTGCCAGCTCACCACGCGCAGGGGGGAACTATGGCTACACCTTC. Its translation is CASSPRAGGNYGYTF.

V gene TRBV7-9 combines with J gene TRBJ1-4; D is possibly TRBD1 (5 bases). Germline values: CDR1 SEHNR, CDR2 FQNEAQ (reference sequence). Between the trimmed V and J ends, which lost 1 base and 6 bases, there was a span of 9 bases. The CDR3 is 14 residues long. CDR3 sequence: CASSLVGGHEKLFF. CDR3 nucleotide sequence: TGTGCCAGCAGCTTAGTGGGGGGTCATGAAAAACTGTTTTTT.

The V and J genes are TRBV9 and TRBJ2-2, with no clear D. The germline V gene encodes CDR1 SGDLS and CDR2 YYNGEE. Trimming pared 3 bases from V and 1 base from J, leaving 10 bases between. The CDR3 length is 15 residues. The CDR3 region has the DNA TGTGCCAGCAGCGAGTTTGGGCGGAACACCGGGGAGCTGTTTTTT. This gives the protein CASSEFGRNTGELFF.

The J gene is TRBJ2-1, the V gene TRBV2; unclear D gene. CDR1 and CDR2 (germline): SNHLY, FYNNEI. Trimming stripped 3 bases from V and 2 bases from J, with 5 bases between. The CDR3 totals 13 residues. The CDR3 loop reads CASSELAYNEQFF. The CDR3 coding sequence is TGTGCCAGCAGTGAGCTAGCCTACAATGAGCAGTTCTTC.

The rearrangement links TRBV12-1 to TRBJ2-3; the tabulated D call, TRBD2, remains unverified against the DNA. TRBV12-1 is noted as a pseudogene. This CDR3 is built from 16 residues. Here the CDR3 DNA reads TGTGCCAGCAGCTTTGAGGGACTAGCGGGACCGGATACGCAGTATTTT. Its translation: CASSFEGLAGPDTQYF.

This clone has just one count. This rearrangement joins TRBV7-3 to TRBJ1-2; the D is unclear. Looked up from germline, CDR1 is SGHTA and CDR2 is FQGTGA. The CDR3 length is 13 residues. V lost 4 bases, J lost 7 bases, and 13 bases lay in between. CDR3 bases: TGTGCCAGCAGCTCGACGGGGTCCGGTGGCTACACCTTC. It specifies CASSSTGSGGYTF.

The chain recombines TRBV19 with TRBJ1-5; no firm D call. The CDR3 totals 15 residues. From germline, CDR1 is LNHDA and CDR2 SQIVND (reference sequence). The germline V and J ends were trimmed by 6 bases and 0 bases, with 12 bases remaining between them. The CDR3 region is CASSYPPGSNQPQHF. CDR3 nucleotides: TGTGCCAGTAGCTATCCCCCAGGTAGCAATCAGCCCCAGCATTTT. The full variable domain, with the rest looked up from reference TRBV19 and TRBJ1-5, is DGGITQSPKYLFRKEGQNVTLSCEQNLNHDAMYWYRQDPGQGLRLIYYSQIVNDFQKGDIAEGYSVSREKKESFPLTVTSAQKNPTAFYLCASSYPPGSNQPQHFGDGTRLSIL.

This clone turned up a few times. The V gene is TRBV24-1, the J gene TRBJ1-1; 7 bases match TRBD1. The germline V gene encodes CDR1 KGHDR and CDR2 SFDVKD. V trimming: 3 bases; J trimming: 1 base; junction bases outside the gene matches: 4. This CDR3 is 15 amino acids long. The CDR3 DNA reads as TGTGCCACCAGTGATACGGGACAGCCGAACACTGAAGCTTTCTTT. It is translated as CATSDTGQPNTEAFF.

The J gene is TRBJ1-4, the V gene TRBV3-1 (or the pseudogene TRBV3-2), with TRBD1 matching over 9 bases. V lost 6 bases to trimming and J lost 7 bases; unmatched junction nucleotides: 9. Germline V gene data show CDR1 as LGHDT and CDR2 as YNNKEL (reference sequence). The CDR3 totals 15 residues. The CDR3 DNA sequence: TGTGCCAGCAGTCCTACAGGGGGCCTTCGTGAAAAACTGTTTTTT. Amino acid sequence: CASSPTGGLREKLFF.

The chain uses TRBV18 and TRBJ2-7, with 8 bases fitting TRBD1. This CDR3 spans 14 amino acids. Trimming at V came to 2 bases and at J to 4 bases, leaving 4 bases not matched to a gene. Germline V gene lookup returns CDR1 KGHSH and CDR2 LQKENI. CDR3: CASSPNRGYYEQYF. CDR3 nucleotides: TGTGCCAGCTCACCAAACAGGGGGTATTACGAGCAGTACTTC.

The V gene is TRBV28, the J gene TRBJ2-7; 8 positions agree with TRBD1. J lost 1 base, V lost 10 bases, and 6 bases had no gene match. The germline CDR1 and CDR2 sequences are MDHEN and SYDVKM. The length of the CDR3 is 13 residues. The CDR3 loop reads CATSTGVSYEQYF. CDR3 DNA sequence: TGTGCCACTTCGACAGGGGTTTCCTACGAGCAGTACTTC. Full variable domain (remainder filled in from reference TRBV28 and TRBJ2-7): DVKVTQSSRYLVKRTGEKVFLECVQDMDHENMFWYRQDPGLGLRLIYFSYDVKMKEKGDIPEGYSVSREKKERFSLILESASTNQTSMYLCATSTGVSYEQYFGPGTRLTVT.